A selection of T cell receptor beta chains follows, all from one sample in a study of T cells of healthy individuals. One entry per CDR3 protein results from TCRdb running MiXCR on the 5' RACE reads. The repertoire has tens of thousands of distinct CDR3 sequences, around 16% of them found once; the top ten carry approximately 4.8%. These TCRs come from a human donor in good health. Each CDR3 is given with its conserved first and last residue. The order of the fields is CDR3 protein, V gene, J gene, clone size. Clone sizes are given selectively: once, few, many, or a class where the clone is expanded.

CDR3aa: CASSVGTGNQPQHF
v_gene: TRBV9
j_gene: TRBJ1-5
abundance: few

CDR3aa: CSVMTGVSNQPQHF
v_gene: TRBV29-1
j_gene: TRBJ1-5
abundance: many

CDR3aa: CASSRRDPGQPQHF
v_gene: TRBV12-3/TRBV12-4
j_gene: TRBJ1-5
abundance: .

CDR3aa: CASSVVGGAREAFF
v_gene: TRBV9
j_gene: TRBJ1-1
abundance: .

CDR3aa: CATSGFRDREYNEQFF
v_gene: TRBV15
j_gene: TRBJ2-1
abundance: many

CDR3aa: CASGVGSGNTIYF
v_gene: TRBV5-1
j_gene: TRBJ1-3
abundance: few

CDR3aa: CASSLSAGGGTDTQYF
v_gene: TRBV5-6
j_gene: TRBJ2-3
abundance: .

CDR3aa: CASSEAASGSHPGAYEQYF
v_gene: TRBV19
j_gene: TRBJ2-7
abundance: .

CDR3aa: CASSKGQGYQPQHF
v_gene: TRBV6-5
j_gene: TRBJ1-5
abundance: few

CDR3aa: CSVMTGGNQPQHF
v_gene: TRBV29-1
j_gene: TRBJ1-5
abundance: many

CDR3aa: CASSKTRDTTTDTQYF
v_gene: TRBV6-5
j_gene: TRBJ2-3
abundance: medium-sized

CDR3aa: CASSLGLIEQYF
v_gene: TRBV12-3/TRBV12-4
j_gene: TRBJ2-7
abundance: .

CDR3aa: CASSVNEQFF
v_gene: TRBV25-1
j_gene: TRBJ2-1
abundance: many

CDR3aa: CASSLGQGEVVYNSPLHF
v_gene: TRBV28
j_gene: TRBJ1-6
abundance: few

CDR3aa: CASSPSSAKTQYF
v_gene: TRBV4-1
j_gene: TRBJ2-5
abundance: many

CDR3aa: CASGGTNTDTQYF
v_gene: TRBV7-9
j_gene: TRBJ2-3
abundance: few

CDR3aa: CASSQVRLQETQYF
v_gene: TRBV3-1
j_gene: TRBJ2-5
abundance: .

CDR3aa: CSSAETGYNEQFF
v_gene: TRBV20-1
j_gene: TRBJ2-1
abundance: few

CDR3aa: CASSPHQNRGPTLGSQYF
v_gene: TRBV6-5
j_gene: TRBJ2-5
abundance: .

CDR3aa: CASSNQLSEQRGEQFF
v_gene: TRBV7-8
j_gene: TRBJ2-1
abundance: few

CDR3aa: CASGAGSRGYTF
v_gene: TRBV12-3/TRBV12-4
j_gene: TRBJ1-2
abundance: .

CDR3aa: CSARDQNTQYF
v_gene: TRBV20-1
j_gene: TRBJ2-3
abundance: .

CDR3aa: CSARGQGVHEQYF
v_gene: TRBV20-1
j_gene: TRBJ2-7
abundance: .

CDR3aa: CASSYSMDSYGYTF
v_gene: TRBV6-6
j_gene: TRBJ1-2
abundance: .

CDR3aa: CSAGRDIMLNSPLHF
v_gene: TRBV20-1
j_gene: TRBJ1-6
abundance: few

CDR3aa: CASSFAGTFSTDTQYF
v_gene: TRBV12-3/TRBV12-4
j_gene: TRBJ2-3
abundance: .

CDR3aa: CASSTGTSFTHEQYF
v_gene: TRBV12-3/TRBV12-4
j_gene: TRBJ2-7
abundance: .

CDR3aa: CATSRGGQGVYEQYF
v_gene: TRBV15
j_gene: TRBJ2-7
abundance: many

CDR3aa: CSVERTGGREQYF
v_gene: TRBV29-1
j_gene: TRBJ2-7
abundance: many

CDR3aa: CASSRISGSYEQYF
v_gene: TRBV6-5
j_gene: TRBJ2-7
abundance: .

CDR3aa: CASSPTSGGAWEQYF
v_gene: TRBV2
j_gene: TRBJ2-7
abundance: many

CDR3aa: CASRPGTVEQYF
v_gene: TRBV10-2
j_gene: TRBJ2-7
abundance: .

CDR3aa: CASSHREGREQYF
v_gene: TRBV7-7
j_gene: TRBJ2-7
abundance: many

CDR3aa: CSVEADRGYEQYF
v_gene: TRBV29-1
j_gene: TRBJ2-7
abundance: many

CDR3aa: CASSSPAGGASDTQYF
v_gene: TRBV28
j_gene: TRBJ2-3
abundance: .

CDR3aa: CSASSSGRYEQYF
v_gene: TRBV20-1
j_gene: TRBJ2-7
abundance: .

CDR3aa: CSVPQPTGDYEQYF
v_gene: TRBV29-1
j_gene: TRBJ2-7
abundance: .

CDR3aa: CASSTTGRGETQYF
v_gene: TRBV9
j_gene: TRBJ2-5
abundance: .

CDR3aa: CSVMVLGGQGLNQPQHF
v_gene: TRBV29-1
j_gene: TRBJ1-5
abundance: many

CDR3aa: CASSLYPVGTVNEKLFF
v_gene: TRBV27
j_gene: TRBJ1-4
abundance: many

CDR3aa: CSARETGYNSPLHF
v_gene: TRBV20-1
j_gene: TRBJ1-6
abundance: many

CDR3aa: CASSPQSGGPGDTQYF
v_gene: TRBV28
j_gene: TRBJ2-3
abundance: many

CDR3aa: CSVGQGFITSTDTQYF
v_gene: TRBV29-1
j_gene: TRBJ2-3
abundance: many

CDR3aa: CASSSGTPSNQPQHF
v_gene: TRBV28
j_gene: TRBJ1-5
abundance: many

CDR3aa: CASSEYSSGGQGYTF
v_gene: TRBV25-1
j_gene: TRBJ1-2
abundance: many

CDR3aa: CATRTWDRGSDEQFF
v_gene: TRBV15
j_gene: TRBJ2-1
abundance: many

CDR3aa: CASSDGLGTSETQYF
v_gene: TRBV2
j_gene: TRBJ2-5
abundance: few

CDR3aa: CASSVAGSGNTIYF
v_gene: TRBV9
j_gene: TRBJ1-3
abundance: .

CDR3aa: CASAERRLTDTQYF
v_gene: TRBV19
j_gene: TRBJ2-3
abundance: many

CDR3aa: CASSEESSSAVTAYEQYF
v_gene: TRBV25-1
j_gene: TRBJ2-7
abundance: .

CDR3aa: CARSPQERAYNEQFF
v_gene: TRBV6-5
j_gene: TRBJ2-1
abundance: many

CDR3aa: CASSLEAKNIQYF
v_gene: TRBV7-8
j_gene: TRBJ2-4
abundance: few

CDR3aa: CSVSSGGSNQPQHF
v_gene: TRBV29-1
j_gene: TRBJ1-5
abundance: few

CDR3aa: CASSLGRKATEAFF
v_gene: TRBV7-3
j_gene: TRBJ1-1
abundance: many

CDR3aa: CASSLVSYTF
v_gene: TRBV7-2
j_gene: TRBJ1-2
abundance: few

CDR3aa: CASGEASGLRETQYF
v_gene: TRBV6-6
j_gene: TRBJ2-5
abundance: many

CDR3aa: CSADGPSGANVLTF
v_gene: TRBV29-1
j_gene: TRBJ2-6
abundance: many